Ten or more counts support the clone carrying this TCR beta chain. Its specificity is unknown. These data come from a study of breast tumors, draining lymph nodes, adjacent tissues. Study results and limitations: Luminal-like breast cancer showed significantly greater tumor-nontumor repertoire similarity than basal-like breast cancer did. That most tumor T cells come from lymph nodes remained unproven. Compared with lymph nodes, tumors were less diverse; compared with nontumor tissue, more. Data fit most tumor T cells coming from lymph node, expanding in tumor.

TCRdb ran MiXCR on the multiplex PCR reads and lists one entry per CDR3 protein. The sample has about 220,000 distinct CDR3 sequences; 34% are singletons. Breast cancer patients provided tissue from their axillary draining lymph nodes. The receptor's source is a female donor with breast cancer. Some clones in this sample may be carry-over from other donors' samples. Source material: axillary lymph node tissue.

The CDR3 DNA reads as TGTGCCAGCTCACCACCTAGCACAGATACGCAGTATTTT. Translation gives CASSPPSTDTQYF. V is TRBV18 and J is TRBJ2-3, with D uncertain. This CDR3 contains 13 residues. Per the germline V gene, CDR1 is KGHSH and CDR2 is LQKENI. Trimming took off 0 bases at V and 0 bases at J, with 1 base between the two ends.